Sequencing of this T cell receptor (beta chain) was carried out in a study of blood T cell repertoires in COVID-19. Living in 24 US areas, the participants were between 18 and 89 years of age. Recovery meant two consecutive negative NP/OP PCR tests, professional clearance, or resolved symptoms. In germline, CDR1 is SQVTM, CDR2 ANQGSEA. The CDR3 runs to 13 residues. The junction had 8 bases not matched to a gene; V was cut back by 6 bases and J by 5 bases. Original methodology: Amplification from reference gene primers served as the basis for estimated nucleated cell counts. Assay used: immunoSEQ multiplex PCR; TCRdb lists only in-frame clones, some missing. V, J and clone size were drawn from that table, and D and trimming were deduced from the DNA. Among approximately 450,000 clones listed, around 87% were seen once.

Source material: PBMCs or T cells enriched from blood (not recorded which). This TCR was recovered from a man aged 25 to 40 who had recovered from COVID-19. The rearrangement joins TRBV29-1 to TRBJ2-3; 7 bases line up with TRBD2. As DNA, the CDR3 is TGCAGCGTCCAGACTAGCCGGGGAGATACGCAGTATTTT. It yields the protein CSVQTSRGDTQYF.